The 21 T cell receptor beta chains in this list originate from one sample, sequenced in a study of blood T cell repertoires in COVID-19. Profiled with immunoSEQ multiplex PCR; TCRdb holds only in-frame clones, not every one. The table lists fewer than 250,000 clones, 65% to 85% of them singletons. Sequences were obtained from peripheral blood. Receptors originate from a human donor in a cohort sampled during active COVID-19.

This clone appeared a few times. V usage is TRBV5-5 and J usage is TRBJ2-7, with a tentative D call TRBD1 (5 bases). The V and J ends lost 2 bases and 1 base respectively, with 10 bases between them. The CDR3 extends over 14 amino acids. Germline V gives CDR1 SGHKS, CDR2 YYEKEE (reference sequence). CDR3 DNA sequence: TGTGCCAGCAGCTTTCAGGGAACTTCCTACGAGCAGTACTTC. This codes for CASSFQGTSYEQYF.

The chain links TRBV28 to TRBJ2-7; 11 bases align to TRBD1. CDR1 is MDHEN and CDR2 is SYDVKM in the germline V gene. J was trimmed by 3 bases and V by 6 bases; bases with no gene match: 4. This CDR3 spans 14 amino acids. The chain's CDR3 is CASRGQGGNYEQYF. The CDR3 bases are TGTGCCAGCAGGGGACAGGGGGGAAACTACGAGCAGTACTTC.

The chain has TRBV6-6 and TRBJ1-6; unclear D gene. CDR1 is MNHNY, CDR2 SVGAGI, per germline (reference sequence). This CDR3 is 9 amino acids long. Trimming stripped 6 bases from V and 12 bases from J, with 3 bases between. The chain's CDR3 is CASSQPLHF. The CDR3 DNA reads as TGTGCCAGCAGCCAACCCCTCCACTTT.

V usage is TRBV6-5 and J usage is TRBJ1-2, with no clear D. Germline V gene lookup returns CDR1 MNHEY and CDR2 SVGAGI. Trimming cost V 4 bases and J 2 bases, with 11 bases left between them. The CDR3 covers 14 residues. The DNA for the CDR3 is TGTGCCAGCAGTTGGACTGGAGGGAACTATGGCTACACCTTC. It codes for CASSWTGGNYGYTF.

A note on this clone: The same CDR3 can be traced to other DNA sequences in this sample. The chain couples TRBV6-5 to TRBJ2-7, with D maybe TRBD2 (5 bases). V lost 4 bases, J lost 1 base, and 8 bases lay in between. Germline-derived CDR1 and CDR2 are MNHEY and SVGAGI. This CDR3 is 13 amino acids long. The CDR3, as DNA: TGTGCCAGCAGTTTTTCGGGGTCCTACGAGCAGTACTTC. Translating gives CASSFSGSYEQYF.

This sequence joins TRBV5-4 and TRBJ2-5; 7 bases match TRBD1. Germline V lookup: CDR1 SGHNT, CDR2 YYREEE (reference sequence). This CDR3 comprises 14 residues. J was trimmed by 3 bases and V by 6 bases; bases with no gene match: 8. CDR3 DNA sequence: TGTGCCAGCAACCCGGGACAGACAAAAGAGACCCAGTACTTC. This encodes CASNPGQTKETQYF. Combining the CDR3 with reference TRBV5-4 and TRBJ2-5 gives the whole variable domain ETGVTQSPTHLIKTRGQQVTLRCSSQSGHNTVSWYQQALGQGPQFIFQYYREEENGRGNFPPRFSGLQFPNYSSELNVNALELDDSALYLCASNPGQTKETQYFGPGTRLLVL.

The genes are TRBV27 and TRBJ2-2, with 7 bases aligning to TRBD2. The CDR3 spans 17 residues. V was clipped by 5 bases and J by 3 bases; unmatched bases: 12. CDR1 is MNHEY and CDR2 is SMNVEV in the germline V gene (reference sequence). The CDR3 loop is CASSPFFGGRDTGELFF. The DNA for the CDR3 is TGTGCCAGCAGTCCCTTCTTCGGGGGGAGGGACACCGGGGAGCTGTTTTTT.

Here the CDR3 DNA reads TGCAGCGGTCACAGGGGCACGCAAGAGACCCAGTACTTC. It specifies CSGHRGTQETQYF. This chain joins TRBV29-1 and TRBJ2-5, with TRBD1 matching 7 bases. The J segment lost 2 bases and the V segment lost 7 bases, leaving 7 bases of the junction unmatched. The CDR3 length is 13 residues. Germline loops: CDR1 SQVTM, CDR2 ANQGSEA.

CDR3 sequence (DNA): TGTGCCAGCAGCCGGCCGACAGGGGGCTTAGATGGAGCTTTCTTT. This sequence encodes CASSRPTGGLDGAFF. V and J are TRBV3-1 (or the pseudogene TRBV3-2) and TRBJ1-1, with 10 bases identical to TRBD1. The CDR3 consists of 15 residues. With 4 bases clipped from V and 10 bases from J, the junction kept 12 bases outside the gene matches. Germline V gene lookup returns CDR1 LGHDT and CDR2 YNNKEL (reference sequence).

The genes are TRBV12-3 or TRBV12-4 and TRBJ1-1, with D maybe TRBD1 (5 bases). The CDR3 loop spans 12 amino acids. Trimming pared 1 base from V and 8 bases from J, leaving 8 bases between. The CDR3 region is CASSLGAGEAFF. CDR3 in DNA: TGTGCCAGCAGTTTAGGAGCAGGGGAAGCTTTCTTT.

CDR3 bases: TGCAGCGTTGAGGCAGGGGGAAACACCATATATTTT. Protein product: CSVEAGGNTIYF. The J gene is TRBJ1-3, the V gene TRBV29-1, with a weak D call TRBD1 (5 bases). The CDR3 has 12 residues. V dropped 3 bases and J dropped 4 bases, with 7 bases sitting between them. Per the germline V gene, CDR1 is SQVTM and CDR2 is ANQGSEA.

V is TRBV7-8 and J is TRBJ2-5, with 9 bases fitting TRBD2. CDR1 is SGHVS, CDR2 FQNEAQ, per germline. The CDR3 is 14 residues long. With 7 bases clipped from V and 5 bases from J, the junction kept 8 bases outside the gene matches. The CDR3 here is CASTAGGTLETQYF. The CDR3 region has the DNA TGTGCCAGCACCGCGGGAGGGACATTGGAGACCCAGTACTTC.

J is TRBJ2-2 and V is TRBV3-1 (or the pseudogene TRBV3-2); 12 bases line up with TRBD2. Germline CDR1 LGHDT, CDR2 YNNKEL (reference sequence). This CDR3 has 16 residues. V lost 6 bases and J lost 3; bases outside the gene matches: 5. As DNA, the CDR3 is TGTGCCAGCAGTCCGTGGACTAGCGGGGACACCGGGGAGCTGTTTTTT. Translated, it gives CASSPWTSGDTGELFF.

V is TRBV30 and J is TRBJ1-5, with no clear D. The V end lost 4 bases, the J end lost 5 bases, and 12 bases lay between the germline ends. The CDR3 is 13 amino acids. Germline V gene data show CDR1 as GTSNPN and CDR2 as SVGIG (reference sequence). This CDR3 is CAWTQTSDQPQHF. The CDR3 DNA reads as TGTGCCTGGACCCAAACTTCGGATCAGCCCCAGCATTTT. Complete variable domain (other parts from reference TRBV30 and TRBJ1-5): SQTIHQWPATLVQPVGSPLSLECTVEGTSNPNLYWYRQAAGRGLQLLFYSVGIGQISSEVPQNLSASRPQDRQFILSSKKLLLSDSGFYLCAWTQTSDQPQHFGDGTRLSIL.

The V call is TRBV2, the J call TRBJ2-5; 8 nucleotides line up with TRBD2. The junction had 7 bases not matched to a gene; V was cut back by 4 bases and J by 3 bases. Germline assignment: CDR1 SNHLY and CDR2 FYNNEI. CDR3 size: 15 residues. In DNA, the CDR3 is TGTGCCAGCAGTGGCCAGCGGGGGCAGAAAGAGACCCAGTACTTC. It is translated as CASSGQRGQKETQYF.

The CDR3 loop reads CASSQEPGSRETQYF. DNA of the CDR3: TGCGCCAGCAGCCAAGAACCCGGGAGTAGGGAGACCCAGTACTTC. The rearrangement links TRBV4-1 to TRBJ2-5; a possible D gene is TRBD2 (6 bases). Deletions cut 0 bases from V and 5 bases from J, with 13 bases between. Germline lookup yields CDR1 MGHRA and CDR2 YSYEKL. CDR3 size: 15 residues.

The CDR3 loop is CASSESGTGHYGYTF. The CDR3 nucleotides read TGTGCCAGCAGCGAATCCGGGACAGGGCACTATGGCTACACCTTC. The J gene is TRBJ1-2, the V gene TRBV6-6; 9 positions match TRBD1. Germline assignment: CDR1 MNHNY and CDR2 SVGAGI (reference sequence). V was pared by 6 bases and J by 3 bases, with 8 bases of the junction left unmatched. This CDR3 is 15 amino acids long.

The chain uses TRBV5-6 and TRBJ2-1; D possibly corresponds to TRBD2 (6 bases). Germline V CDR1 and CDR2: SGHDT, YYEEEE. The CDR3 runs 16 residues. Trimming removed 4 bases from V and 0 bases from J, with 14 bases in between. The chain's CDR3 is CASSPAGGSSYNEQFF. DNA for the CDR3: TGTGCCAGCAGCCCGGCAGGAGGGAGCTCCTACAATGAGCAGTTCTTC.

V usage is TRBV25-1 and J usage is TRBJ2-5, with 7 nucleotides matching TRBD1. Germline assignment: CDR1 MGHDK and CDR2 SYGVNS. The CDR3 is 14 amino acids. With V trimmed by 3 bases and J by 5 bases, 6 bases remained unmatched. Here the CDR3 reads CASSEHTGEETQYF. The CDR3 DNA reads as TGTGCCAGCAGTGAGCATACAGGGGAGGAGACCCAGTACTTC.

The chain has TRBV10-3 and TRBJ2-5; maybe TRBD1 (6 bases). V lost 3 bases and J 2 bases, leaving 10 bases between the germline ends. CDR3 size: 14 residues. Looked up from germline, CDR1 is ENHRY and CDR2 is SYGVKD. DNA for the CDR3: TGTGCCATCAGTGATTTAGGACAGCAAGAGACCCAGTACTTC. Amino acids: CAISDLGQQETQYF.

This sequence joins TRBV2 and TRBJ2-5; TRBD2 matches at 7 bases. CDR1 is SNHLY, CDR2 FYNNEI, per germline. V was pared by 8 bases and J by 4 bases, with 7 bases of the junction left unmatched. The CDR3 spans 13 residues. This chain's CDR3 is CASARQRGETQYF. The CDR3 DNA is TGTGCCAGCGCCCGCCAGCGGGGAGAGACCCAGTACTTC. The full variable domain, its missing parts supplied by reference TRBV2 and TRBJ2-5, is EPEVTQTPSHQVTQMGQEVILRCVPISNHLYFYWYRQILGQKVEFLVSFYNNEISEKSEIFDDQFSVERPDGSNFTLKIRSTKLEDSAMYFCASARQRGETQYFGPGTRLLVL.